These T cell receptor beta chains were read from a single sample in a study of T cells after yellow fever vaccination. TCRdb re-analysed the 5' RACE reads in MiXCR, keeping a single row per CDR3 protein. The table lists hundreds of thousands of distinct CDR3 sequences, roughly 13% of them singletons. Sequenced material: PBMCs, taken on the day of the yellow fever booster vaccination. Source of these receptors: a man aged 30 to 45 who received the YFV17D yellow fever vaccine. Each CDR3 is given with its conserved first and last residue. Each record gives: clone size, CDR3 length, V gene, J gene, D gene, CDR3 DNA, CDR3 protein. A D gene is named only where the DNA matches it firmly. Only some rows state a clone size, as once, few, many or a class for expanded clones.

abundance: few; len: 14; v_gene: TRBV5-5; j_gene: TRBJ1-2; d_gene: NA; CDR3nt: TGTGCCAGCAGCTTGGAGCCAGGGAACTTTGGCTACACCTTC; CDR3aa: CASSLEPGNFGYTF
abundance: few; len: 19; v_gene: TRBV5-1; j_gene: TRBJ2-5; d_gene: TRBD2; CDR3nt: TGCGCCAGCAGCTTGGCCTTGACTAGCGGGGACCTAGTGAAAGAGACCCAGTACTTC; CDR3aa: CASSLALTSGDLVKETQYF
abundance: NA; len: 11; v_gene: TRBV6-2/TRBV6-3; j_gene: TRBJ1-3; d_gene: NA; CDR3nt: TGTGCCGCTGGTCGGGGAAACACCATATATTTT; CDR3aa: CAAGRGNTIYF
abundance: many; len: 15; v_gene: TRBV5-4; j_gene: TRBJ2-3; d_gene: NA; CDR3nt: TGTGCCAGCAGCCGGGACGCCACTACCAAAGATACGCAGTATTTT; CDR3aa: CASSRDATTKDTQYF
abundance: few; len: 12; v_gene: TRBV5-1; j_gene: TRBJ1-3; d_gene: NA; CDR3nt: TGCGCCAGCAGTGAGAATGGAAACACCATATATTTT; CDR3aa: CASSENGNTIYF
abundance: few; len: 14; v_gene: TRBV20-1; j_gene: TRBJ2-7; d_gene: TRBD1; CDR3nt: TGCAGTGCTAGTCGTCAGGGGGCTCTTAGCGAGCAGTACTTC; CDR3aa: CSASRQGALSEQYF
abundance: few; len: 15; v_gene: TRBV19; j_gene: TRBJ2-3; d_gene: TRBD2; CDR3nt: TGTGCCAGTATGCAGACTAGCGCCCGCACAGATACGCAGTATTTT; CDR3aa: CASMQTSARTDTQYF
abundance: NA; len: 14; v_gene: TRBV5-1; j_gene: TRBJ2-3; d_gene: TRBD1; CDR3nt: TGCGCCAGCAGCCCCGGGACAGTCGCAGATACGCAGTATTTT; CDR3aa: CASSPGTVADTQYF
abundance: NA; len: 15; v_gene: TRBV5-6; j_gene: TRBJ2-7; d_gene: NA; CDR3nt: TGTGCCAGCAGCTTGGTGGGTACGAGCTCCTACGAGCAGTACTTC; CDR3aa: CASSLVGTSSYEQYF
abundance: NA; len: 16; v_gene: TRBV28; j_gene: TRBJ2-7; d_gene: NA; CDR3nt: TGTGCCAGCAGTTCCCTCCGGGACACCAGCTCCTACGAGCAGTACTTC; CDR3aa: CASSSLRDTSSYEQYF
abundance: NA; len: 16; v_gene: TRBV7-6; j_gene: TRBJ2-1; d_gene: TRBD2; CDR3nt: TGTGCCAGCAGCTCCTCCCCGGGACTAGCGGGACGGGAGCAGTTCTTC; CDR3aa: CASSSSPGLAGREQFF
abundance: many; len: 15; v_gene: TRBV5-1; j_gene: TRBJ2-5; d_gene: NA; CDR3nt: TGCGCCAGCAGCTTGGGTCCGACCGACCAAGAGACCCAGTACTTC; CDR3aa: CASSLGPTDQETQYF
abundance: NA; len: 16; v_gene: TRBV29-1; j_gene: TRBJ2-2; d_gene: NA; CDR3nt: TGCAGCGTTGAAGATTTCGGCAGGGTCCACACCGGGGAGCTGTTTTTT; CDR3aa: CSVEDFGRVHTGELFF
abundance: NA; len: 14; v_gene: TRBV27; j_gene: TRBJ2-5; d_gene: TRBD1; CDR3nt: TGTGCCAGCAGGGGGACAGGTCCCCAAGAGACCCAGTACTTC; CDR3aa: CASRGTGPQETQYF
abundance: many; len: 13; v_gene: TRBV7-9; j_gene: TRBJ2-1; d_gene: TRBD2; CDR3nt: TGTGCCAGCTTCAGCGGGAGGGGTGGTGAGCAGTTCTTC; CDR3aa: CASFSGRGGEQFF
abundance: NA; len: 14; v_gene: TRBV20-1; j_gene: TRBJ1-6; d_gene: NA; CDR3nt: TGCAGTGCTCCTGACCGACAGACAAATTCACCCCTCCACTTT; CDR3aa: CSAPDRQTNSPLHF
abundance: few; len: 13; v_gene: TRBV5-1; j_gene: TRBJ2-1; d_gene: NA; CDR3nt: TGCGCCAGCAGCCAAAGCAGGGACTCTGAGCAGTTCTTC; CDR3aa: CASSQSRDSEQFF
abundance: few; len: 14; v_gene: TRBV20-1; j_gene: TRBJ2-7; d_gene: TRBD1; CDR3nt: TGCAGTGCTAGATTGTCAACAGGGGCCTACGAGCAGTACTTC; CDR3aa: CSARLSTGAYEQYF
abundance: few; len: 14; v_gene: TRBV30; j_gene: TRBJ1-2; d_gene: NA; CDR3nt: TGTGCCTGGAGTGTAGCCGGGGGTAACTATGGCTACACCTTC; CDR3aa: CAWSVAGGNYGYTF
abundance: NA; len: 15; v_gene: TRBV5-5; j_gene: TRBJ2-7; d_gene: NA; CDR3nt: TGTGCCAGCAGCCCCCGGCCACTCCATTCATACGAGCAGTACTTC; CDR3aa: CASSPRPLHSYEQYF
abundance: NA; len: 11; v_gene: TRBV20-1; j_gene: TRBJ2-3; d_gene: NA; CDR3nt: TGCAGTGCTCCCCGCCTTGAGAAGCAGTATTTT; CDR3aa: CSAPRLEKQYF
abundance: NA; len: 15; v_gene: TRBV4-3; j_gene: TRBJ2-3; d_gene: NA; CDR3nt: TGCGCCAGCAGCCAAGAACATGGAAGCGCAGATACGCAGTATTTT; CDR3aa: CASSQEHGSADTQYF
abundance: few; len: 12; v_gene: TRBV10-3; j_gene: TRBJ2-7; d_gene: NA; CDR3nt: TGTGCCATAGGCGGTATCTCCAGGGAGCAGTACTTC; CDR3aa: CAIGGISREQYF
abundance: few; len: 13; v_gene: TRBV11-1; j_gene: TRBJ2-7; d_gene: TRBD2; CDR3nt: TGTGCCAGCGGCCAGCGGGACCACCGCGAGCAGTACTTC; CDR3aa: CASGQRDHREQYF
abundance: NA; len: 13; v_gene: TRBV20-1; j_gene: TRBJ2-2; d_gene: TRBD2; CDR3nt: TGCAGTGCTAGACACGGGAGGGCCGTGGAGCTGTTTTTT; CDR3aa: CSARHGRAVELFF
abundance: few; len: 13; v_gene: TRBV20-1; j_gene: TRBJ2-5; d_gene: NA; CDR3nt: TGCAGTGCTAGAGATTCAACCTGGGAGACCCAGTACTTC; CDR3aa: CSARDSTWETQYF
abundance: NA; len: 14; v_gene: TRBV5-1; j_gene: TRBJ1-1; d_gene: NA; CDR3nt: TGCGCCAGCAGCTCGAGGGGGAGGGACTCTGAAGCTTTCTTT; CDR3aa: CASSSRGRDSEAFF
abundance: NA; len: 13; v_gene: TRBV6-1; j_gene: TRBJ2-1; d_gene: NA; CDR3nt: TGTGCCAGCAGGGGAGCTCAGTACAATGAGCAGTTCTTC; CDR3aa: CASRGAQYNEQFF
abundance: few; len: 15; v_gene: TRBV11-2; j_gene: TRBJ1-2; d_gene: NA; CDR3nt: TGTGCCAGCAGCCTAACCATTGAAACTAACTATGGCTACACCTTC; CDR3aa: CASSLTIETNYGYTF
abundance: NA; len: 15; v_gene: TRBV3-1; j_gene: TRBJ2-3; d_gene: NA; CDR3nt: TGTGCCAGCAGCCAGGGTTGGGGAGGCACAGATACGCAGTATTTT; CDR3aa: CASSQGWGGTDTQYF
abundance: NA; len: 16; v_gene: TRBV7-2; j_gene: TRBJ2-2; d_gene: TRBD2; CDR3nt: TGTGCCAGCAGCTCTCGTTCTAGCGGGAACGCCGGGGAGCTGTTTTTT; CDR3aa: CASSSRSSGNAGELFF
abundance: NA; len: 16; v_gene: TRBV5-5; j_gene: TRBJ1-4; d_gene: NA; CDR3nt: TGTGCCAGCAGCTCGATGCGGGGGCCTTATAATGAAAAACTGTTTTTT; CDR3aa: CASSSMRGPYNEKLFF
abundance: NA; len: 14; v_gene: TRBV7-2; j_gene: TRBJ2-3; d_gene: TRBD2; CDR3nt: TGTGCCGTTAGCGGGCAATGGGGCACAGATACGCAGTATTTT; CDR3aa: CAVSGQWGTDTQYF
abundance: NA; len: 14; v_gene: TRBV5-4; j_gene: TRBJ2-1; d_gene: NA; CDR3nt: TGTGCCAGCAGCTTGCCGGGGAGTAACAATGAGCAGTTCTTC; CDR3aa: CASSLPGSNNEQFF
abundance: few; len: 10; v_gene: TRBV21-1; j_gene: TRBJ2-7; d_gene: NA; CDR3nt: TGTGCCAGCAGGATATACGAGCAGTACTTC; CDR3aa: CASRIYEQYF
abundance: many; len: 16; v_gene: TRBV7-2; j_gene: TRBJ2-3; d_gene: TRBD2; CDR3nt: TGTGCCAGCAGCTTAGTGGGGACTAGCGGGGGGGATACGCAGTATTTT; CDR3aa: CASSLVGTSGGDTQYF
abundance: few; len: 15; v_gene: TRBV7-2; j_gene: TRBJ2-1; d_gene: NA; CDR3nt: TGTGCCAGCAGCTTAGACCCTCCCCCCCAATCCGAGCAGTTCTTC; CDR3aa: CASSLDPPPQSEQFF
abundance: few; len: 14; v_gene: TRBV5-6; j_gene: TRBJ2-7; d_gene: NA; CDR3nt: TGTGCCAGCAGCTGGGAACCGGGGCCCTACGAGCAGTACTTC; CDR3aa: CASSWEPGPYEQYF
abundance: many; len: 12; v_gene: TRBV28; j_gene: TRBJ2-2; d_gene: NA; CDR3nt: TGTGCCAGCAGATCTCGGTACGGGGAGCTGTTTTTT; CDR3aa: CASRSRYGELFF
abundance: few; len: 13; v_gene: TRBV5-1; j_gene: TRBJ2-7; d_gene: TRBD2; CDR3nt: TGCGCCAGCAGTTCCGGGACTATCTACGAGCAGTACTTC; CDR3aa: CASSSGTIYEQYF
abundance: NA; len: 18; v_gene: TRBV20-1; j_gene: TRBJ2-2; d_gene: TRBD1; CDR3nt: TGCAGTGCTAGAGACCGACAGGGCAGCCGGGGGAACACCGGGGAGCTGTTTTTT; CDR3aa: CSARDRQGSRGNTGELFF
abundance: NA; len: 14; v_gene: TRBV12-3/TRBV12-4; j_gene: TRBJ2-5; d_gene: NA; CDR3nt: TGTGCCAGCAGTTCCCACCTTGGACAAGAGACCCAGTACTTC; CDR3aa: CASSSHLGQETQYF
abundance: NA; len: 14; v_gene: TRBV29-1; j_gene: TRBJ1-3; d_gene: TRBD1; CDR3nt: TGCAGCGTCAGCGGGACAGGGGCTGGAAACACCATATATTTT; CDR3aa: CSVSGTGAGNTIYF
abundance: few; len: 13; v_gene: TRBV5-1; j_gene: TRBJ2-7; d_gene: NA; CDR3nt: TGCGCCAGCAGCATATTACAGGACTACGAGCAGTACTTC; CDR3aa: CASSILQDYEQYF
abundance: few; len: 13; v_gene: TRBV5-1; j_gene: TRBJ1-1; d_gene: NA; CDR3nt: TGCGCCAGCTCCGACACAATGAACACTGAAGCTTTCTTT; CDR3aa: CASSDTMNTEAFF
abundance: once; len: 13; v_gene: TRBV5-1; j_gene: TRBJ2-5; d_gene: NA; CDR3nt: TGCGCCAGCAGCTTGGTTACAGAGGAGACCCAGTACTTC; CDR3aa: CASSLVTEETQYF